The clone carrying this T cell receptor beta chain was recorded many times. Breast cancer patients provided tissue from their axillary draining lymph nodes. Each CDR3 protein is one row after TCRdb ran MiXCR on the multiplex PCR reads. The sample has fewer than 200,000 distinct CDR3 sequences; roughly a third are singletons. This CDR3 has 14 amino acids. The germline gives CDR1 SNHLY, CDR2 FYNNEI. V shed 7 bases and J shed 10 bases, with 20 bases lying between them. This specimen belongs to a study of breast tumors, draining lymph nodes, adjacent tissues. The specimen was axillary lymph node tissue. The sequence derives from a female donor with breast cancer. Some clones in this sample may be carry-over from other donors' samples. The rearrangement links TRBV2 to TRBJ1-3, with D possibly being TRBD1 (5 bases). CDR3: CASKKTVGETTIYF. CDR3 DNA sequence: TGTGCCAGCAAAAAGACAGTCGGGGAAACGACCATATATTTT.